These T cell receptor beta chains were read from a single sample in a study of blood T cell repertoires in COVID-19. Clones were sequenced by immunoSEQ multiplex PCR, and TCRdb holds only the in-frame ones, with some missing. This sample has some 62,000 clones; over 60% occur once, and the top ten carry approximately 5.1%. Sequences were obtained from peripheral blood. The receptors were gathered from a human donor in a cohort sampled during active COVID-19. Each CDR3 is given without its conserved first and last residue. D genes are given only for firm matches.

length | D | V | CDR3
16 | TRBD1 | TRBV6-1 | ASSERDRGRAGANVLT
13 | TRBD1 | TRBV29-1 | SVAPGTGIAGELF
14 | TRBD1 | TRBV2 | ASSLGQVTTGNTIY
11 | NA | TRBV6-6 | ASNPRGTGELF
13 | TRBD1 | TRBV9 | ASSVEGTGGSPLH
14 | TRBD1 | TRBV3-1/TRBV3-2 | ASSTRDRVQNTEAF
10 | TRBD1 | TRBV5-4 | ASSITGTGLI
15 | TRBD2 | TRBV9 | ASSVEKLAGGGETQY
16 | TRBD2 | TRBV7-9 | ASSLFALAGVGEETQY
12 | NA | TRBV7-9 | ASGSGGLGQPQH
14 | TRBD1 | TRBV7-9 | ASSPAGTGGNTEAF
13 | NA | TRBV5-5 | ASSLEQGGTQPQH
15 | TRBD2 | TRBV5-4 | ASSLLAGGQTYNEQF
12 | NA | TRBV19 | ASSIGSQGETQY
14 | TRBD1 | TRBV15 | ATSRGGRGLRDTQY
11 | TRBD1 | TRBV30 | AWSGQGNSPLH
13 | NA | TRBV24-1 | ATSDHRAEDEKLF
12 | NA | TRBV15 | ATSIPTTSYGYT
13 | NA | TRBV10-3 | AISGGQSGTDTQY
13 | TRBD1 | TRBV5-1 | ASSLTGTGFDEQF
13 | NA | TRBV9 | ASSETGVPKDTQY
15 | TRBD1 | TRBV30 | AWEDGFPGQDNSPLH
10 | NA | TRBV6-1 | ASSEVRETQY
15 | TRBD1 | TRBV5-6 | ASSAPGRGHRDTEAF
13 | TRBD2 | TRBV30 | AWSVGASGQETQY
12 | TRBD1 | TRBV6-1 | ASSDRQGWTEAF
15 | NA | TRBV7-9 | ASSLEGLRGARNEQF
11 | NA | TRBV5-6 | ASSLGSYNEQF
10 | TRBD1 | TRBV10-3 | ASDRGHTEAF
13 | TRBD1 | TRBV13 | ASSLGQGLYNEQF
13 | NA | TRBV5-5 | ASRSTGTSKNIQY
12 | NA | TRBV4-1 | ASSPRLGSYEQY
15 | TRBD2 | TRBV5-5 | ASSTSSGLATTGELF
13 | NA | TRBV9 | ASSPPGIGNTEAF
13 | TRBD2 | TRBV30 | AWSVLAGGPGEQF
12 | NA | TRBV5-4 | ASSLGGDPYEQY
12 | TRBD1 | TRBV10-2 | ASSEQGANEKLF
13 | TRBD1 | TRBV10-1 | ASSERGTGGCGYT
14 | NA | TRBV30 | AWSAVGSGRSEKLF
13 | NA | TRBV6-5 | ASSYSGAGATEAF
13 | TRBD2 | TRBV7-3 | ASSLSGGSQETQY
13 | NA | TRBV7-6 | ASSLAAASGDTQY
12 | NA | TRBV27 | ASSWGRTTGELF
10 | NA | TRBV2 | ASGPDRYEQY
12 | NA | TRBV7-6 | ASSFGTDTGELF
13 | TRBD1 | TRBV6-5 | ASKRVQGGNQPQH
13 | NA | TRBV5-1 | ASSPQTGSTGELF
10 | NA | TRBV11-2 | ASSLSRDTQY
11 | NA | TRBV15 | ATRGFGANVLT
13 | TRBD1 | TRBV29-1 | SVSGTGPSTDTQY
14 | NA | TRBV14 | ASSQVVGQGRYEQY
13 | TRBD1 | TRBV6-5 | ASTLEGAPNYGYT
13 | NA | TRBV9 | ASSVDGHPNTEAF
13 | NA | TRBV7-9 | ASSVPKQGAETQY
13 | NA | TRBV11-1 | ASSLANSYTDTQY
14 | NA | TRBV5-8 | ASSLWGLRNQNIQY
12 | NA | TRBV5-1 | ASSWGTSTHGYT